One sample yielded the 17 T cell receptor beta chains listed below, sequenced in a study of Graves' ophthalmopathy and Graves' hyperthyroidism. Amplifying from RNA transcripts, the study obtained TCR beta CDR3 regions. The library came from an HTBI-primed first-round RT-PCR and a second-round multiplex PCR. Using its own MiXCR run on the multiplex PCR reads, TCRdb lists one record per CDR3 protein. The sample contains some 390,000 distinct CDR3 sequences, about 17% of which appear only once. Sequenced material: peripheral blood. These receptors were collected from a woman younger than 30 with Graves' ophthalmopathy.

This clonotype was seen ten or more times. This sequence joins TRBV6-5 and TRBJ2-7, with 11 bases identical to TRBD2. The J segment lost 4 bases and the V segment lost 3 bases, leaving 5 bases of the junction unmatched. The CDR3 loop spans 15 amino acids. Looked up from germline, CDR1 is MNHEY and CDR2 is SVGAGI. For the CDR3, the DNA is TGTGCCAGCAGTTATCTGACTAGCGGGAATTACGAGCAGTACTTC. It translates to CASSYLTSGNYEQYF.

The gene calls are TRBV29-1 and TRBJ2-7, with D tentatively TRBD2 (6 bases). This CDR3 has 15 amino acids. CDR1 SQVTM and CDR2 ANQGSEA come from the germline V gene. Trimming left V 5 bases short and J 0 bases short, with 17 bases between. As DNA, the CDR3 is TGCAGCGTTCGGGGGATCGGGGGTAGCTCCTACGAGCAGTACTTC. Amino acid sequence: CSVRGIGGSSYEQYF.

The chain recombines TRBV11-2 with TRBJ2-2, with 9 bases aligning to TRBD2. The CDR3 sequence is 18 residues long. Looked up from germline, CDR1 is SGHAT and CDR2 is FQNNGV. The junction had 11 bases not matched to a gene; V was cut back by 1 base and J by 5 bases. In DNA, the CDR3 is TGTGCCAGCAGCTTAGGAGAACCCCTAGCGGGATATACCGGGGAGCTGTTTTTT. It codes for CASSLGEPLAGYTGELFF.

This clonotype appeared many times. V is TRBV10-3 and J is TRBJ1-1; tentatively, D is TRBD1 (5 bases). With 8 bases removed from V and 1 base from J, the gap between germline ends came to 11 bases. CDR1 and CDR2 (germline): ENHRY, SYGVKD. The CDR3 spans 13 residues. The DNA of the CDR3 is TGTGCCATCCGTTCTGGGGGGAACACTGAAGCTTTCTTT. Amino acids: CAIRSGGNTEAFF.

This clonotype was found many times. V is TRBV6-5 and J is TRBJ2-7; D is unclear. Trimming cost V 2 bases and J 4 bases, with 3 bases left between them. In germline, CDR1 is MNHEY, CDR2 SVGAGI. This CDR3 comprises 11 residues. The CDR3 region has the DNA TGTGCCAGCAGTTACCAGTACGAGCAGTACTTC. Translating gives CASSYQYEQYF.

This clonotype was found many times. V and J are TRBV24-1 and TRBJ1-1, with D tentatively TRBD1 (5 bases). From germline, CDR1 is KGHDR and CDR2 SFDVKD. The CDR3 extends over 14 amino acids. V was clipped by 5 bases and J by 6 bases, with 15 bases between them. CDR3 in DNA: TGTGCCACCAGTGTGGGCAGGGAGGGCTCTGAAGCTTTCTTT. As protein: CATSVGREGSEAFF.

This clonotype appeared many times. The chain has TRBV9 and TRBJ1-2; 9 bases are shared with TRBD1. The ends lost 7 bases at V and 5 bases at J; junction bases unmatched: 6. CDR3 length equals 13 residues. CDR1 is SGDLS and CDR2 is YYNGEE in the germline V gene. The CDR3: CASGRQGVYGYTF. CDR3 DNA: TGTGCCAGCGGGCGACAGGGGGTATATGGCTACACCTTC.

This clonotype occurred many times. The V gene is TRBV6-5, the J gene TRBJ1-3; D remains ambiguous. This CDR3 spans 13 amino acids. Trimming left V 7 bases short and J 3 bases short, with 10 bases between. The germline V gene has CDR1 MNHEY and CDR2 SVGAGI. The chain's CDR3 is CASNQRDGNTIYF. CDR3 nucleotides: TGTGCCAGCAATCAGAGAGATGGAAACACCATATATTTT.

This clonotype was detected ten times or more. V gene TRBV30 combines with J gene TRBJ2-7, with 12 bases fitting TRBD2. V shed 3 bases, J shed 4 bases, and the junction held 7 bases outside the gene matches. CDR1 GTSNPN and CDR2 SVGIG come from the germline V gene (reference sequence). The CDR3 runs 15 residues. The chain's CDR3 is CAWRETSGSNYEQYF. CDR3 nucleotides: TGTGCCTGGAGAGAGACTAGCGGGAGTAATTACGAGCAGTACTTC.

This clonotype was detected a few times. The chain uses TRBV20-1 and TRBJ1-1; D unclear. This CDR3 has 13 residues. Germline V gene data show CDR1 as DFQATT and CDR2 as SNEGSKA (reference sequence). V was clipped by 5 bases and J by 3 bases, with 13 bases between them. The CDR3 DNA follows: TGCAGTGCTGACCTTGGGGTGCACACTGAAGCTTTCTTT. This translates into CSADLGVHTEAFF.

The table lists this clonotype with many counts. This chain connects TRBV11-2 to TRBJ2-7; a weak D match, TRBD2 (5 bases). CDR3 length equals 17 residues. The germline V gene encodes CDR1 SGHAT and CDR2 FQNNGV. Trimming stripped 3 bases from V and 3 bases from J, with 21 bases between. The chain's CDR3 is CASSFSGNGWIGYEQYF. CDR3 coding DNA: TGTGCCAGCAGCTTCTCCGGGAACGGATGGATTGGCTACGAGCAGTACTTC. The whole variable domain, remainder taken from reference TRBV11-2 and TRBJ2-7, is EAGVAQSPRYKIIEKRQSVAFWCNPISGHATLYWYQQILGQGPKLLIQFQNNGVVDDSQLPKDRFSAERLKGVDSTLKIQPAKLEDSAVYLCASSFSGNGWIGYEQYFGPGTRLTVT.

The table lists this clonotype with many counts. The V gene is TRBV11-1, the J gene TRBJ1-5, with D hard to call. This CDR3 has 13 residues. Trimming took off 5 bases at V and 3 bases at J, with 8 bases between the two ends. Germline V lookup: CDR1 SGHAT, CDR2 FQDESV (reference sequence). CDR3 loop: CASSATYNQPQHF. The CDR3 bases are TGTGCCAGCAGCGCAACTTACAATCAGCCCCAGCATTTT.

This clonotype was detected many times. The chain employs TRBV12-5 and TRBJ1-2; weak D call: TRBD1 (5 bases). The germline gives CDR1 LGHNT, CDR2 FRNRAP. The CDR3 is made up of 18 amino acids. The V end lost 1 base, the J end lost 0 bases, and 18 bases lay between the germline ends. The CDR3 loop is CASGLASQRGLTNYGYTF. CDR3 DNA sequence: TGTGCTAGTGGTTTGGCTTCTCAAAGGGGCCTAACTAACTATGGCTACACCTTC.

This clonotype was seen at least ten times. The genes are TRBV27 and TRBJ2-1, with D uncertain. This CDR3 is 13 amino acids long. The germline gives CDR1 MNHEY, CDR2 SMNVEV (reference sequence). Trimming removed 3 bases at V and 4 bases at J, with 7 bases between. CDR3: CASSFGRYNEQFF. The CDR3 DNA reads as TGTGCCAGCAGTTTTGGCCGATACAATGAGCAGTTCTTC.

The rearrangement uses TRBV13 and TRBJ2-7, with TRBD2 identical over 10 bases. Germline-derived CDR1 and CDR2 are PRHDT and FYEKMQ (reference sequence). The CDR3 is 12 amino acids. V gave up 6 bases and J gave up 12 bases; unmatched junction bases: 8. CDR3: CASRETSGIVYF. DNA of the CDR3: TGTGCCAGCAGGGAAACTAGCGGGATAGTGTACTTC.

The chain is built from TRBV3-1 and TRBJ2-7; the D call may be TRBD1 or TRBD2 (5 bases each). Deletions cut 3 bases from V and 3 bases from J, with 12 bases between. The V gene's germline CDR1 is LGHDT and CDR2 YNNKEL (reference sequence). This CDR3 region has 14 residues. CDR3 sequence (DNA): TGTGCCAGCAGCCATCGAGGGGCCCTCTACGAGCAGTACTTC. This codes for CASSHRGALYEQYF.

Ten or more counts support this clonotype. The chain couples TRBV2 to TRBJ1-1; D remains unclear. The CDR3 loop spans 15 amino acids. Germline CDR1 reads SNHLY; CDR2 reads FYNNEI. V lost 3 bases and J 1 base, leaving 12 bases between the germline ends. The CDR3 reads CASSEGRQKNTEAFF. CDR3 DNA: TGTGCCAGCAGTGAGGGTAGGCAAAAGAACACTGAAGCTTTCTTT.